These 20 T cell receptor beta chains came from one sample sequenced in a study of blood T cell repertoires in COVID-19. Only in-frame clones appear in the TCRdb table, and some are missing; sequencing was by immunoSEQ multiplex PCR. The sample lists around 100,000 clones; about nine tenths were seen once. Sample: peripheral blood. These receptors were obtained from a man aged 45-65 years with acute or convalescent COVID-19.

In nucleotides, the CDR3 is TGTGCCAGCAGTATTGGACAGGGTTATCAGCCCCAGCATTTT. Encoded protein: CASSIGQGYQPQHF. V usage is TRBV6-5 and J usage is TRBJ1-5, with 8 bases aligning to TRBD1. There are 14 residues in the CDR3. Trimming cost V 5 bases and J 5 bases; bases outside gene matches: 5. Germline lookup yields CDR1 MNHEY and CDR2 SVGAGI.

This chain joins TRBV28 and TRBJ1-2; 9 positions match TRBD1. CDR1 is MDHEN, CDR2 SYDVKM, per germline. Trimming cost V 2 bases and J 9 bases; bases outside gene matches: 1. The CDR3 totals 12 residues. In DNA, the CDR3 is TGTGCCAGCAGTTTAGACAGGGGGAGCTACACCTTC. Amino acids: CASSLDRGSYTF.

In this sample, this clone turned up once. This chain uses TRBV5-1 with TRBJ2-1, with D tentatively TRBD1 (6 bases). The V end was cut by 1 base, the J end by 0 bases, with 11 bases between. The CDR3 loop spans 16 amino acids. Germline V gene lookup returns CDR1 SGHRS and CDR2 YFSETQ. The CDR3 protein is CASSLRPDSSYNEQFF. The CDR3, as DNA: TGCGCCAGCAGCTTGCGGCCGGACAGCTCCTACAATGAGCAGTTCTTC.

This chain uses TRBV7-9 with TRBJ1-5, with TRBD1 as a possible D gene (6 bases). Germline values: CDR1 SEHNR, CDR2 FQNEAQ (reference sequence). The CDR3 runs to 16 residues. Trimming pared 5 bases from V and 4 bases from J, leaving 18 bases between. The CDR3 DNA follows: TGTGCCAGCAGCCGGGGGGCAGGGAGGGAAAATCAGCCCCAGCATTTT. This sequence encodes CASSRGAGRENQPQHF.

The chain combines TRBV27 with TRBJ1-5, with 9 bases that match TRBD1. The CDR3 is 16 residues long. Trimming cost V 3 bases and J 6 bases; bases outside gene matches: 9. CDR1 and CDR2 from the germline V gene are MNHEY and SMNVEV (reference sequence). CDR3 sequence: CASSFSGQGLGQPQHF. The CDR3 nucleotides read TGTGCCAGCAGTTTCTCCGGACAGGGGTTGGGTCAGCCCCAGCATTTT.

This chain connects TRBV7-8 to TRBJ2-7, with 9 bases that match TRBD1. The CDR3 has 15 amino acids. With V trimmed by 1 base and J by 5 bases, 6 bases remained unmatched. Germline loops: CDR1 SGHVS, CDR2 FQNEAQ. CDR3 amino acids: CASSLGGTGIHEQYF. The CDR3 coding sequence is TGTGCCAGCAGCTTAGGAGGGACAGGGATCCACGAGCAGTACTTC. Looking up the rest from reference TRBV7-8 and TRBJ2-7 gives the full variable domain: GAGVSQSPRYKVAKRGQDVALRCDPISGHVSLFWYQQALGQGPEFLTYFQNEAQLDKSGLPSDRFFAERPEGSVSTLKIQRTQQEDSAVYLCASSLGGTGIHEQYFGPGTRLTVT.

As to this clone: A read error may account for a junction end that differs from germline. CDR3 sequence (DNA): TGTGCCAGTAGTCTTCCAAAGGGTCCTGGAGGTTTT. It codes for CASSLPKGPGGF. The rearrangement links TRBV19 to TRBJ1-4; unclear D gene. The CDR3 runs 12 residues. CDR1 and CDR2 (germline): LNHDA, SQIVND (reference sequence).

The J gene is TRBJ1-2, the V gene TRBV9, with a weak D call TRBD1 (5 bases). The CDR3 has 17 amino acids. The germline V gene has CDR1 SGDLS and CDR2 YYNGEE. Trimming removed 2 bases from V and 8 bases from J, with 25 bases in between. CDR3 sequence: CASSVEAGPSLPLGYTF. The CDR3 DNA follows: TGTGCCAGCAGCGTCGAGGCAGGGCCATCCCTCCCTCTAGGCTACACCTTC.

This rearrangement joins TRBV18 to TRBJ1-6; TRBD1 matches at 9 bases. Germline V CDR1 and CDR2: KGHSH, LQKENI. Trimming removed 3 bases from V and 7 bases from J; junction bases left unmatched: 10. The CDR3 is 17 residues long. The CDR3: CASSPQGQGGSNSPLHF. CDR3 sequence (DNA): TGTGCCAGCTCACCTCAGGGACAGGGAGGATCGAATTCACCCCTCCACTTT.

About this clone itself: An end of the junction differs from the germline gene, which may be a read error. The V and J genes are TRBV6-1 and TRBJ2-3, with D maybe TRBD1 (5 bases). Germline CDR1 and CDR2: MNHNS and SASEGT. The CDR3 is made up of 11 amino acids. CDR3 coding DNA: TGTGCCAGCAGTGAAGCCCTGGGGCCCCATTTT. It codes for CASSEALGPHF.

The gene calls are TRBV5-1 and TRBJ2-5, with 9 bases matching TRBD1. The V segment lost 0 bases and the J segment 3 bases; nucleotides outside the gene matches: 3. Germline V gives CDR1 SGHRS, CDR2 YFSETQ. This CDR3 region has 15 residues. The CDR3 here is CASSLAGTGKETQYF. DNA for the CDR3: TGCGCCAGCAGCTTGGCCGGGACAGGGAAAGAGACCCAGTACTTC.

V usage is TRBV28 and J usage is TRBJ1-5; possibly TRBD1 for D (5 bases). This CDR3 region has 18 residues. V gave up 6 bases and J gave up 0 bases, with 21 bases separating them. Germline V lookup: CDR1 MDHEN, CDR2 SYDVKM. For the CDR3, the DNA is TGTGCCAGCAGGGGGGGAGGGGCAGGGATCCTTAGCAATCAGCCCCAGCATTTT. Translation gives CASRGGGAGILSNQPQHF. The complete variable domain, with remaining parts taken from reference TRBV28 and TRBJ1-5, reads DVKVTQSSRYLVKRTGEKVFLECVQDMDHENMFWYRQDPGLGLRLIYFSYDVKMKEKGDIPEGYSVSREKKERFSLILESASTNQTSMYLCASRGGGAGILSNQPQHFGDGTRLSIL.

The V gene is TRBV19, the J gene TRBJ1-1; 7 nucleotides agree with TRBD1. The CDR3 extends over 15 amino acids. V was pared by 5 bases and J by 0 bases, with 6 bases of the junction left unmatched. In germline, CDR1 is LNHDA, CDR2 SQIVND (reference sequence). CDR3 region: CASSPQGVMNTEAFF. In nucleotides, the CDR3 is TGTGCCAGTAGTCCTCAGGGGGTCATGAACACTGAAGCTTTCTTT. The entire variable domain, with the rest obtained from reference TRBV19 and TRBJ1-1, is as follows: DGGITQSPKYLFRKEGQNVTLSCEQNLNHDAMYWYRQDPGQGLRLIYYSQIVNDFQKGDIAEGYSVSREKKESFPLTVTSAQKNPTAFYLCASSPQGVMNTEAFFGQGTRLTVV.

The genes are TRBV7-9 and TRBJ1-6; D call uncertain. In germline, CDR1 is SEHNR, CDR2 FQNEAQ (reference sequence). V shed 5 bases and J shed 7 bases, with 18 bases lying between them. CDR3 size: 16 residues. The CDR3 DNA follows: TGTGCCAGCAGCACAATAGACATCTTGCAAAATTCACCCCTCCACTTT. It is translated as CASSTIDILQNSPLHF.

The rearrangement joins TRBV5-4 to TRBJ2-7, with 9 nucleotides matching TRBD1. The germline V gene has CDR1 SGHNT and CDR2 YYREEE (reference sequence). V gave up 4 bases and J gave up 0 bases; unmatched junction bases: 5. This CDR3 contains 15 residues. The CDR3 region has the DNA TGTGCCAGCAGCCGGACAGGGGCAAGCTCCTACGAGCAGTACTTC. Protein product: CASSRTGASSYEQYF.

This chain connects TRBV3-1 (or the pseudogene TRBV3-2) to TRBJ2-2; a possible D gene is TRBD1 (6 bases). V lost 8 bases and J lost 2, with 18 bases in between. The CDR3 is 16 residues long. Per the germline V gene, CDR1 is LGHDT and CDR2 is YNNKEL (reference sequence). Here the CDR3 reads CASERGPGQNTGELFF. The CDR3, as DNA: TGTGCCAGCGAAAGGGGCCCGGGACAAAACACCGGGGAGCTGTTTTTT.

The chain combines TRBV7-2 with TRBJ1-4; TRBD1 matches at 11 bases. Trimming at V came to 1 base and at J to 10 bases, leaving 5 bases not matched to a gene. This CDR3 has 15 residues. Germline lookup yields CDR1 SGHTA and CDR2 FQGNSA. The CDR3 DNA reads TGTGCCAGCAGCTTAGGGACAGGGGGCATCGGAAAACTGTTTTTT. It specifies CASSLGTGGIGKLFF. Based on the CDR3 plus reference TRBV7-2 and TRBJ1-4, the full variable domain is GAGVSQSPSNKVTEKGKDVELRCDPISGHTALYWYRQSLGQGLEFLIYFQGNSAPDKSGLPSDRFSAERTGGSVSTLTIQRTQQEDSAVYLCASSLGTGGIGKLFFGSGTQLSVL.

V gene TRBV18 combines with J gene TRBJ2-6, with D perhaps matching TRBD2 (6 bases). In germline, CDR1 is KGHSH, CDR2 LQKENI. The CDR3 loop spans 17 amino acids. Trimming pared 4 bases from V and 0 bases from J, leaving 13 bases between. For the CDR3, the DNA is TGTGCCAGCTCACGGAGGGCTCAAAACTCTGGGGCCAACGTCCTGACTTTC. This sequence encodes CASSRRAQNSGANVLTF.

This sequence joins TRBV11-2 and TRBJ2-7, with a weak D call TRBD2 (6 bases). V lost 7 bases, J lost 1 base, and 14 bases lay in between. Germline CDR1 is SGHAT and CDR2 is FQNNGV. The CDR3 spans 14 residues. The CDR3 nucleotides read TGTGCCAGCACCCTCGTAGGGACTTCCTACGAGCAGTACTTC. It translates to CASTLVGTSYEQYF.

This chain connects TRBV6-1 to TRBJ1-6; D is unresolved. V lost 3 bases and J 9 bases, leaving 15 bases between the germline ends. CDR3 length: 15 amino acids. The germline gives CDR1 MNHNS, CDR2 SASEGT. The CDR3 bases are TGTGCCAGCAGTGATCCGAACGGGGTACTTTCACCCCTCCACTTT. Protein sequence: CASSDPNGVLSPLHF.